This T cell receptor beta chain emerged from a study of blood T cell repertoires in COVID-19. Study details: Samples came from the United States, Italy and Spain, spanning acute and convalescent COVID-19. PBMCs, B-cell-depleted T cells, or T cells were the source of the cDNA or gDNA that made up the material.

This clone has only a few counts. Data came from immunoSEQ multiplex PCR; TCRdb stores just in-frame clones and leaves some out. This table holds about 200,000 clones, 86% found once. Germline CDR1 LNHNV, CDR2 YYDKDF (reference sequence). V was cut by 3 bases and J by 4 bases, with 10 bases left in between. The CDR3 totals 14 residues. The study drew participants aged about 18 to 95 years from 20 to 30 US areas. The TCR sequence derives from a woman aged 40 to 50 with acute COVID-19. Sequences were obtained from PBMCs or T cells enriched from blood (not recorded which). V and J are TRBV15 and TRBJ2-1, with D possibly TRBD2 on 6 matching bases. In DNA, the CDR3 is TGTGCCACCAGCAGGAACGGGGGATACAATGAGCAGTTCTTC. It translates to CATSRNGGYNEQFF.